The clone carrying this TCR beta chain has only one observation. Germline V lookup: CDR1 LGHNA, CDR2 YNFKEQ. This CDR3 region has 16 residues. V was shortened by 0 bases and J by 8 bases, with 19 bases between the two germline ends. TCRdb's table, derived via immunoSEQ multiplex PCR, lists solely in-frame clones and lacks some. The repertoire holds roughly 300,000 clones, with roughly 87% as singletons. The data were obtained in a study of blood T cell repertoires in COVID-19. Across the study: There were acute and convalescent COVID-19 samples, and they came from the United States, Italy and Spain. PBMCs, B-cell-depleted T cells, or T cells provided the cDNA or gDNA that made up the material.

Living in 24 US areas, the participants were between about 18 and 100 years of age. Symptom resolution, clearance, or two negative PCRs marked the recovered donors of Cohort 3. The sequenced material came from PBMCs or T cells enriched from blood (not recorded which). The sequence derives from a woman aged 25 to 39 who had recovered from COVID-19. This chain uses TRBV4-2 with TRBJ1-2, with a tentative D call TRBD1 (6 bases). CDR3 in amino acids: CASSQERNRDGGGYTF. DNA for the CDR3: TGTGCCAGCAGCCAAGAACGGAACAGGGACGGCGGCGGCTACACCTTC.